Following are 19 T cell receptor beta chains from one sample sequenced in a study of cytomegalovirus exposure and HLA in healthy donors. Vbeta (60) and Jbeta (13) primers were used in the PCR. The data were produced by immunoSEQ multiplex PCR, yet TCRdb's version contains in-frame clones alone and is incomplete. The sample includes 150,000 to 200,000 clones, around 83% of them seen just once. Sequenced input: PBMCs. These receptors were obtained from a man aged 50-59 years in good health and CMV-seropositive.

The V and J genes are TRBV9 and TRBJ2-7; 10 bases line up with TRBD1. Looked up from germline, CDR1 is SGDLS and CDR2 is YYNGEE. After removal of 0 bases from V and 1 base from J, the junction contained 1 base not matched to a gene. CDR3 length equals 15 residues. CDR3 DNA: TGTGCCAGCAGCGTAGGGACAGGGGGATCCTACGAGCAGTACTTC. Encoded protein: CASSVGTGGSYEQYF.

This chain connects TRBV7-2 to TRBJ2-3; 9 bases agree with TRBD2. Trimming at V came to 3 bases and at J to 5 bases, leaving 9 bases not matched to a gene. CDR3 length equals 16 residues. Germline V gene data show CDR1 as SGHTA and CDR2 as FQGNSA. Here the CDR3 reads CASSLERASGIDTQYF. The CDR3 DNA follows: TGTGCCAGCAGCTTGGAGCGGGCTAGCGGGATAGATACGCAGTATTTT.

This clone has more than one count but fewer than ten. The genes are TRBV5-1 and TRBJ1-2, with TRBD1 matching over 11 bases. Germline loops: CDR1 SGHRS, CDR2 YFSETQ. J lost 2 bases, V lost 0 bases, and 0 bases had no gene match. The CDR3 contains 15 residues. CDR3 coding DNA: TGCGCCAGCAGCTTGGGGACAGGGGGCAACTATGGCTACACCTTC. Protein product: CASSLGTGGNYGYTF.

For this clone: An end of the junction differs from the germline gene, which may be a read error. Other DNA variants within this sample encode the same CDR3. The V gene is TRBV18, the J gene TRBJ1-1; TRBD1 matches at 8 bases. CDR3 length: 13 residues. Germline values: CDR1 KGHSH, CDR2 LQKENI. In nucleotides, the CDR3 is TGTGCCAGCTCCCCACAGGGGGACACTGAAGCTTTCTTT. Translation: CASSPQGDTEAFF.

V is TRBV6-4 and J is TRBJ2-1, with TRBD2 identical over 8 bases. The CDR3 sequence is 15 residues long. Germline V gives CDR1 MRHNA, CDR2 SNTAGT. J lost 3 bases, V lost 7 bases, and 8 bases had no gene match. The CDR3 bases are TGTGCCAGCACAAAAGCGGGGGCCGACTACAATGAGCAGTTCTTC. This sequence encodes CASTKAGADYNEQFF.

This clone has just a few counts. The V call is TRBV7-2, the J call TRBJ2-2; D remains unclear. The CDR3 contains 12 residues. The germline V gene has CDR1 SGHTA and CDR2 FQGNSA. The germline V and J ends were trimmed by 5 bases and 1 base, with 2 bases remaining between them. The CDR3 loop is CASSLNTGELFF. Written as DNA, the CDR3 is TGTGCCAGCAGCCTGAACACCGGGGAGCTGTTTTTT.

The V call is TRBV11-2, the J call TRBJ2-5; TRBD2 matches 13 bases. CDR3 length equals 15 residues. J gave up 3 bases and V 5 bases, and 3 bases lay outside the gene matches. Germline V gives CDR1 SGHAT, CDR2 FQNNGV. The CDR3 is CASSVGTSGKETQYF. The CDR3, as DNA: TGTGCCAGCAGCGTCGGGACTAGCGGGAAAGAGACCCAGTACTTC.

The chain couples TRBV19 to TRBJ1-5, with a weak D call TRBD1 (5 bases). V shed 5 bases and J shed 7 bases, with 18 bases lying between them. Germline assignment: CDR1 LNHDA and CDR2 SQIVND (reference sequence). This CDR3 has 15 amino acids. CDR3 sequence: CASSQSSGSGQPQHF. CDR3 bases: TGTGCCAGTAGTCAATCCTCAGGGTCAGGGCAGCCCCAGCATTTT.

The table lists this clone with a count of one. As DNA, the CDR3 is TGTGCCAGCAGCGGGACACAAGACTATGGCTACACCTTC. Translating it yields CASSGTQDYGYTF. The chain recombines TRBV2 with TRBJ1-2, with a tentative D call TRBD1 (6 bases). Germline V gene lookup returns CDR1 SNHLY and CDR2 FYNNEI. The CDR3 runs to 13 residues. The ends were cut back, 6 bases at V and 3 bases at J, with 11 bases in the middle.

Here the CDR3 DNA reads TGTGCCAGCAGGGGGGGTAGCGGATACCAGCAGTACTTC. This encodes CASRGGSGYQQYF. The V gene is TRBV6-5, the J gene TRBJ2-7; D is perhaps TRBD2 (6 bases). There are 13 residues in the CDR3. The V gene lost 6 bases and the J gene lost 8 bases, with 17 bases spanning the gap. Germline V gene data show CDR1 as MNHEY and CDR2 as SVGAGI.

This clone was picked up one time. This chain connects TRBV6-6 to TRBJ2-3; 12 bases fit TRBD2. CDR3 length equals 15 residues. The J segment lost 6 bases and the V segment lost 6 bases, leaving 7 bases of the junction unmatched. In germline, CDR1 is MNHNY, CDR2 SVGAGI (reference sequence). In DNA, the CDR3 is TGTGCCAGCAGAGGACTAGCGGGAAGAGGTGATACGCAGTATTTT. Amino acid sequence: CASRGLAGRGDTQYF.

The chain carries TRBV4-2 and TRBJ2-3; possible D gene TRBD1, 5 bases. Trimming took 1 base from V and 8 from J, leaving 7 bases between them. This CDR3 contains 12 residues. Germline V CDR1 and CDR2: LGHNA, YNFKEQ. CDR3 sequence (DNA): TGTGCCAGCAGCCAAGCCCAGGGTACGCAGTATTTT. Translated, it gives CASSQAQGTQYF.

The V and J genes are TRBV2 and TRBJ1-4; D ambiguous. CDR1 is SNHLY, CDR2 FYNNEI, per germline. CDR3 length: 16 residues. V was clipped by 4 bases and J by 7 bases, with 19 bases between them. The CDR3 reads CASSVRGPRTVEKLFF. The CDR3 DNA follows: TGTGCCAGCAGTGTAAGAGGGCCCAGGACGGTTGAAAAACTGTTTTTT.

This rearrangement joins TRBV19 to TRBJ1-5; D ambiguous. The CDR3 is 14 residues long. CDR1 is LNHDA and CDR2 is SQIVND in the germline V gene (reference sequence). Trimming removed 5 bases from V and 0 bases from J, with 8 bases in between. The CDR3 is CASSVYSSNQPQHF. For the CDR3, the DNA is TGTGCCAGTAGTGTATACAGTAGCAATCAGCCCCAGCATTTT. The full variable domain, rest sourced from reference TRBV19 and TRBJ1-5, is DGGITQSPKYLFRKEGQNVTLSCEQNLNHDAMYWYRQDPGQGLRLIYYSQIVNDFQKGDIAEGYSVSREKKESFPLTVTSAQKNPTAFYLCASSVYSSNQPQHFGDGTRLSIL.

The J gene is TRBJ2-1, the V gene TRBV19, with 13 positions matching TRBD2. The V and J ends lost 3 bases and 5 bases, in that order; junction bases with no gene match: 10. The CDR3 extends over 18 amino acids. Germline values: CDR1 LNHDA, CDR2 SQIVND (reference sequence). CDR3 in DNA: TGTGCCAGTAGTATCACCCAGCGACTAGCGGGGGGAAACAATGAGCAGTTCTTC. Its protein is CASSITQRLAGGNNEQFF.

The chain combines TRBV5-4 with TRBJ1-2; the D gene is possibly TRBD1 (5 bases). This CDR3 spans 13 amino acids. Germline assignment: CDR1 SGHNT and CDR2 YYREEE (reference sequence). Trimming took 6 bases from V and 8 from J, leaving 17 bases between them. CDR3 sequence: CASNPEGQSGYTF. CDR3 bases: TGTGCCAGCAACCCGGAGGGGCAGAGCGGCTACACCTTC.

This chain links TRBV28 with TRBJ2-1; 10 bases map to TRBD2. Looked up from germline, CDR1 is MDHEN and CDR2 is SYDVKM. The CDR3 spans 14 residues. Trimming took 3 bases from V and 10 from J; bases not matched to a gene: 6. In nucleotides, the CDR3 is TGTGCCAGCAGTTTGGCTTCTAGCGGGAGCGAGCAGTTCTTC. Translated, it gives CASSLASSGSEQFF.

The chain uses TRBV10-3 and TRBJ2-3; 10 bases map to TRBD2. This CDR3 spans 15 amino acids. Looked up from germline, CDR1 is ENHRY and CDR2 is SYGVKD. Unmatched junction bases numbered 7, after V lost 8 bases and J lost 2 bases. CDR3 coding DNA: TGTGCCATCCGAGAGCGGGAGGGTCTCACAGATACGCAGTATTTT. Its protein product is CAIREREGLTDTQYF.

The V gene is TRBV6-1, the J gene TRBJ1-4; TRBD1 aligns across 7 bases. This CDR3 spans 15 amino acids. Looked up from germline, CDR1 is MNHNS and CDR2 is SASEGT. V dropped 9 bases and J dropped 8; count of bases not matched to a gene: 15. This CDR3 reads CASTTGVRGREKLFF. CDR3 in DNA: TGTGCCAGTACGACCGGGGTGAGGGGGCGAGAAAAACTGTTTTTT.